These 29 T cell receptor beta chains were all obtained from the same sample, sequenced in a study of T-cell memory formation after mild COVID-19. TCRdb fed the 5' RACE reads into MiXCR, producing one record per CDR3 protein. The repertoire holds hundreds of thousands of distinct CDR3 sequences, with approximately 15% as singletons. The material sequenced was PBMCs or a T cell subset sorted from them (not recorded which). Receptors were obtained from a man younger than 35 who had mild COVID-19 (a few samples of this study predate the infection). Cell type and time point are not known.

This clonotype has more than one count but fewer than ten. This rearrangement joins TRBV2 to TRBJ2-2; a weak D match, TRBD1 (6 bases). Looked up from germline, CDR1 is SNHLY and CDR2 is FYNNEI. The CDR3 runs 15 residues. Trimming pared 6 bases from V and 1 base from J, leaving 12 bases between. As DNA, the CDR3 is TGTGCCAGCAGAATGGCACAGGGGAACACCGGGGAGCTGTTTTTT. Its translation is CASRMAQGNTGELFF.

The CDR3 sequence is CASSSGQGTAIYNEQFF. CDR3 bases: TGTGCCAGCAGTTCCGGACAGGGGACCGCTATTTACAATGAGCAGTTCTTC. V gene TRBV27 combines with J gene TRBJ2-1; 9 nucleotides align to TRBD1. The V gene's germline CDR1 is MNHEY and CDR2 SMNVEV (reference sequence). The CDR3 totals 17 residues. V shed 4 bases, J shed 4 bases, and the junction held 11 bases outside the gene matches.

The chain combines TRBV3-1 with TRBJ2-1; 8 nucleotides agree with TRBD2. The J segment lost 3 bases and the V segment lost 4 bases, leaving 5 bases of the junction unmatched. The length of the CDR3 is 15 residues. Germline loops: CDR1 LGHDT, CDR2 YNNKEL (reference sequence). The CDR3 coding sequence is TGTGCCAGCAGCCCATGGCGGGGGGTCTACAATGAGCAGTTCTTC. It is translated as CASSPWRGVYNEQFF.

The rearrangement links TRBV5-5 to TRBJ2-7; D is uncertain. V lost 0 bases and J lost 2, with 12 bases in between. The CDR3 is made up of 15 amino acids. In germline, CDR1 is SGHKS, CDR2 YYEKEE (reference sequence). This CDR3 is CASSLAGNSPYEQYV. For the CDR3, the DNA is TGTGCCAGCAGCTTGGCCGGAAACAGTCCCTACGAGCAGTACGTC.

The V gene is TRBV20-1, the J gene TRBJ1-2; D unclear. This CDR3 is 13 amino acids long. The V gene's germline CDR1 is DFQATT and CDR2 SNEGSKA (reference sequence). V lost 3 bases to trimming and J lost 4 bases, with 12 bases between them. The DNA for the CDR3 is TGCAGTGCTAGTACAACAGTAGGCTATGGCTACACCTTC. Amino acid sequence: CSASTTVGYGYTF.

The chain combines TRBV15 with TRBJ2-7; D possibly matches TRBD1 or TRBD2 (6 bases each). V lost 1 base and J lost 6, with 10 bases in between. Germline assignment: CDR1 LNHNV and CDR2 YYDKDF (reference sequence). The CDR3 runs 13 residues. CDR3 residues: CATSRVKGGEQYV. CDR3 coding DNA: TGTGCCACCAGCAGAGTCAAGGGGGGCGAGCAGTACGTC.

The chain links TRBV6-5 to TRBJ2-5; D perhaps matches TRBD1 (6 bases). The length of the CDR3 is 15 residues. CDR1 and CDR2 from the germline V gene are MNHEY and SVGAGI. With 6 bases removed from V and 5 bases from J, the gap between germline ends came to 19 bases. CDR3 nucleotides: TGTGCCAGCAGCTACCTCCCCAGGGGCGGGGAGACCCAGTACTTC. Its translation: CASSYLPRGGETQYF.

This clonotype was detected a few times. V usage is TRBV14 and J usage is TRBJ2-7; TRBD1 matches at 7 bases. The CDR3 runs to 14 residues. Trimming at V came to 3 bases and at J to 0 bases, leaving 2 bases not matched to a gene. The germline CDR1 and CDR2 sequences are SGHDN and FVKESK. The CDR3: CASSQTGSSYEQYF. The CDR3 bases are TGTGCCAGCAGCCAGACAGGGAGCTCCTACGAGCAGTACTTC.

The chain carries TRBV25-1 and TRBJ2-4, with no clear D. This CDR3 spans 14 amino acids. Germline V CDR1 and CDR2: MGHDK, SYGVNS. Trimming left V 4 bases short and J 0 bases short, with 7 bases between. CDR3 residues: CASSGRVAKNIQYF. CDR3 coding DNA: TGTGCCAGCAGTGGAAGGGTAGCCAAAAACATTCAGTACTTC.

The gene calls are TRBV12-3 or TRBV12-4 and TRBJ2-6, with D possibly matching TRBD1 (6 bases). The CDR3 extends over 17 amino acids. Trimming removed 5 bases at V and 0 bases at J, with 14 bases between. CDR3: CASSRTGITSGANVLTF. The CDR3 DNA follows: TGTGCCAGCAGTAGAACAGGGATCACCTCTGGGGCCAACGTCCTGACTTTC.

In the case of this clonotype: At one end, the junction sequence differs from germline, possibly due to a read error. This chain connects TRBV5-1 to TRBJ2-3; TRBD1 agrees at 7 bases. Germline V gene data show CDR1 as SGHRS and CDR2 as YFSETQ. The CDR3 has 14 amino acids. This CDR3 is CPSRVTGSGDTQYF. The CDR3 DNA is TGCCCCAGCAGGGTGACAGGGTCGGGAGATACGCAGTATTTT.

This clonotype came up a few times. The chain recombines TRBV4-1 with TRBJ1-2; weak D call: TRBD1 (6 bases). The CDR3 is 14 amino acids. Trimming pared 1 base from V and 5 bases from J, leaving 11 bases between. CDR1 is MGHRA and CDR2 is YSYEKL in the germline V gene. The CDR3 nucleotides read TGCGCCAGCAGCCAAGCAGGGGCTGCTTATGGCTACACCTTC. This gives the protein CASSQAGAAYGYTF.

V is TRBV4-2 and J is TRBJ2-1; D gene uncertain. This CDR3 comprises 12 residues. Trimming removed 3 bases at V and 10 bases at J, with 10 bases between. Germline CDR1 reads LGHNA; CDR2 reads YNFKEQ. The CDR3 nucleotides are TGTGCCAGCAGCCAGGTAGACCGGGAGCAGTTCTTC. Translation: CASSQVDREQFF.

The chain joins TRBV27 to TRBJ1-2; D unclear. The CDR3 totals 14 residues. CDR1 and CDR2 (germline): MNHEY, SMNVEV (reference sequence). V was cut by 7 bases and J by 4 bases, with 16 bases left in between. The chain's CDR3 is CASIHPPAGYGYTF. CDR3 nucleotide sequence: TGTGCCAGCATCCATCCCCCGGCAGGCTATGGCTACACCTTC.

DNA of the CDR3: TGTGCCAGCAGCCCCACCGGGGGCGTCGGGGGCTACACCTTC. Residues: CASSPTGGVGGYTF. The chain links TRBV4-2 to TRBJ1-2, with D maybe TRBD1 (6 bases). Germline V gene lookup returns CDR1 LGHNA and CDR2 YNFKEQ. CDR3 length: 14 residues. V was cut by 4 bases and J by 8 bases, with 17 bases left in between.

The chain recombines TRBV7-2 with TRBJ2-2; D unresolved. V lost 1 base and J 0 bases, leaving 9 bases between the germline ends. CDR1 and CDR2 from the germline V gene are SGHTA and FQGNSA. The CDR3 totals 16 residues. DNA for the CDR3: TGTGCCAGCAGCTTAGGCCGCCTCGCGAACACCGGGGAGCTGTTTTTT. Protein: CASSLGRLANTGELFF. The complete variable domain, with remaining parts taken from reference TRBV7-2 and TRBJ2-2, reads GAGVSQSPSNKVTEKGKDVELRCDPISGHTALYWYRQSLGQGLEFLIYFQGNSAPDKSGLPSDRFSAERTGGSVSTLTIQRTQQEDSAVYLCASSLGRLANTGELFFGEGSRLTVL.

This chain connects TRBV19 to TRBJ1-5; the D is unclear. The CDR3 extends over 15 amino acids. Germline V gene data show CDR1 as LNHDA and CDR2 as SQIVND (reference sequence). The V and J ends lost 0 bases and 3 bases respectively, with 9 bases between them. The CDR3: CASSIEGQINQPQHF. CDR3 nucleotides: TGTGCCAGTAGTATAGAAGGGCAGATCAATCAGCCCCAGCATTTT.

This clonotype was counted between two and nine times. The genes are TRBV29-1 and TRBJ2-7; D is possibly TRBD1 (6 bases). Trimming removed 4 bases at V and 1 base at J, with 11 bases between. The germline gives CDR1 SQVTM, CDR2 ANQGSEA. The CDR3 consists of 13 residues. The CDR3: CSVGTASSYEQYF. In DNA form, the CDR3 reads TGCAGCGTTGGGACAGCTAGTTCCTACGAGCAGTACTTC.

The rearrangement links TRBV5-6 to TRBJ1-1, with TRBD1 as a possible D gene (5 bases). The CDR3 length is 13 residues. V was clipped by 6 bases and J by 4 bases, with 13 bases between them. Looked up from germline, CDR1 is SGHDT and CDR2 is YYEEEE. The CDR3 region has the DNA TGTGCCAGCACGAGGGGACGGGGCACTGAAGCTTTCTTT. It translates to CASTRGRGTEAFF.

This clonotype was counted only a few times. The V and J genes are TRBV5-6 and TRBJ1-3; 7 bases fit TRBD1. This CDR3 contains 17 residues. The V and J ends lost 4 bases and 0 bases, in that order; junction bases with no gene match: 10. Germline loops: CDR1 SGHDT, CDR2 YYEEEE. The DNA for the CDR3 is TGTGCCAGCAGCCCGGCCGCGGGACAGAGCTCTGGAAACACCATATATTTT. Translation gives CASSPAAGQSSGNTIYF.

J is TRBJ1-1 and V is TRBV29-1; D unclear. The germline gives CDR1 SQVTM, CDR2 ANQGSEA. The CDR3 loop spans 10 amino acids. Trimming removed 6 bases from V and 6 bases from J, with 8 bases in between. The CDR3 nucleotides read TGCAGCGTCTCAGTCGCTGAAGCTTTCTTT. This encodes CSVSVAEAFF.

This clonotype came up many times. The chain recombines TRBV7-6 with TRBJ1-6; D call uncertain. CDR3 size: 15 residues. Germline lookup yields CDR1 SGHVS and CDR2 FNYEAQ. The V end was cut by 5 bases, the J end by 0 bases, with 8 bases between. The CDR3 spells CASSGGFSYNSPLHF. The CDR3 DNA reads TGTGCCAGCAGCGGCGGTTTCTCCTATAATTCACCCCTCCACTTT.

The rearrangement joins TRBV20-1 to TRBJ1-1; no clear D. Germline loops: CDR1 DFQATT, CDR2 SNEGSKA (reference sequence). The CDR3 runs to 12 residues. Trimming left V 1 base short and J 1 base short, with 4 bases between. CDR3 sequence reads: CSARVRNTEAFF. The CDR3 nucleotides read TGCAGTGCTAGAGTCAGGAACACTGAAGCTTTCTTT.

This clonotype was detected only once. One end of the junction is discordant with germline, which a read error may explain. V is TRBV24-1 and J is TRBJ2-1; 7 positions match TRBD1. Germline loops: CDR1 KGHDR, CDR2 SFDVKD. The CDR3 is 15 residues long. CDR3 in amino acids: CATSATGASYNEQLF. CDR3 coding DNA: TGTGCCACCAGTGCTACAGGGGCCTCCTACAATGAGCAGTTGTTC.

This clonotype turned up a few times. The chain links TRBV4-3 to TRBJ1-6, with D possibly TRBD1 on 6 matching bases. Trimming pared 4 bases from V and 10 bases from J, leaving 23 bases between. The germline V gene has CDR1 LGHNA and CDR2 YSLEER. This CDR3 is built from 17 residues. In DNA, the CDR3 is TGCGCCAGCAGCCGGGGAGAGGGTCGGGACAATAGGTCACCCCTCCACTTT. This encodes CASSRGEGRDNRSPLHF.

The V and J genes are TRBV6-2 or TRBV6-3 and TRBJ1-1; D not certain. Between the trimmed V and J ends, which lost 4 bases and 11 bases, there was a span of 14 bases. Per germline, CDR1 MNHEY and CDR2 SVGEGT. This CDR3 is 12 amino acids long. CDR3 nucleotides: TGTGCCAGCAGTTCGGAAACACCGGGCGCTTTCTTT. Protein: CASSSETPGAFF.

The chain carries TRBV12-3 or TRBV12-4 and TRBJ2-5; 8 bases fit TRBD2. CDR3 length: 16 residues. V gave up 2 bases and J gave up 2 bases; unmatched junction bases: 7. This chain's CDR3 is CASSLRRGAPQETQYF. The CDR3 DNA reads TGTGCCAGCAGTTTAAGGCGGGGGGCCCCGCAAGAGACCCAGTACTTC.

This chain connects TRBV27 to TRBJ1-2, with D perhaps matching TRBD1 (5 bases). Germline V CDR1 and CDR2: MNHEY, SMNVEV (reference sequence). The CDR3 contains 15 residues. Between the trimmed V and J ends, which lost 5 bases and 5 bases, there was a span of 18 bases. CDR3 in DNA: TGTGCCAGCAGTACCCTCGGGGCGGGAGATTATGGCTACACCTTC. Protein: CASSTLGAGDYGYTF.

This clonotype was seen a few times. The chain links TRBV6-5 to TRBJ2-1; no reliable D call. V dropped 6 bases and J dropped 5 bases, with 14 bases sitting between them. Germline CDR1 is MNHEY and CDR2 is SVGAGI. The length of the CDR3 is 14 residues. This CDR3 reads CASSHDPDHNEQFF. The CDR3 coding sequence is TGTGCCAGCAGCCATGACCCGGACCACAATGAGCAGTTCTTC.